The T cell receptor beta chain described here comes from a study of shared clonotypes between healthy human individuals. Trimming took off 4 bases at V and 5 bases at J, with 11 bases between the two ends. The CDR3 is made up of 13 amino acids. Germline V gene data show CDR1 as SEHNR and CDR2 as FQNEAQ (reference sequence). The method was immunoSEQ multiplex PCR; TCRdb's version includes in-frame clones alone and lacks a portion of them. This table has over a million clones, 98% appearing once. The clonotype originates from a man aged 25-45 years in good health. This rearrangement joins TRBV7-9 to TRBJ2-5, with D perhaps TRBD2 (6 bases). The specimen sequenced was naive CD4+ T cells sorted from blood. Subset defined: CD45RA+ positively selected. Here the CDR3 DNA reads TGTGCCAGCAGCTCCAGCGGAGGGGAGACCCAGTACTTC. Its protein product is CASSSSGGETQYF.